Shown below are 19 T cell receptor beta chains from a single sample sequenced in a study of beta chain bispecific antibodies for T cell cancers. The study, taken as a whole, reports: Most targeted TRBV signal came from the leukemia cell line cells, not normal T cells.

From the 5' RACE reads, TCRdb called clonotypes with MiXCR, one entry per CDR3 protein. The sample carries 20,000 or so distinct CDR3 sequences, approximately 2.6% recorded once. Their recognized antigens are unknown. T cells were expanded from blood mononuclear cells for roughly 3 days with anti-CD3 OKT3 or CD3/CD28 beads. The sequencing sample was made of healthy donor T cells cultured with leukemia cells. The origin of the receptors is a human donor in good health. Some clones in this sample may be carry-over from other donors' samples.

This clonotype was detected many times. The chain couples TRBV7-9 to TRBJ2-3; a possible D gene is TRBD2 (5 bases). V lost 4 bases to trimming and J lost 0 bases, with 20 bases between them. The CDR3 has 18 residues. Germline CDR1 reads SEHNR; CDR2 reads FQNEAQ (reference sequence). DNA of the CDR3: TGTGCCAGCAGCTCCCCCCCTACCAGCGGAAAAAGCACAGATACGCAGTATTTT. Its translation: CASSSPPTSGKSTDTQYF.

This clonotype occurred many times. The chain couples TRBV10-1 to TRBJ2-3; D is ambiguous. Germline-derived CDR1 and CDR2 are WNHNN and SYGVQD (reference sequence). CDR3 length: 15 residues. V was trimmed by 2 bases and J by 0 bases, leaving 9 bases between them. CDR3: CASSEGTTSTDTQYF. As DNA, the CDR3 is TGCGCCAGCAGTGAGGGCACCACTAGCACAGATACGCAGTATTTT.

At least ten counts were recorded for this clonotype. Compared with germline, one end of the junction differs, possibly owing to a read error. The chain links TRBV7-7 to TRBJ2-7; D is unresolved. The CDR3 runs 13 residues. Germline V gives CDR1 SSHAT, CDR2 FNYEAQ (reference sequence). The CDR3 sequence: CASSPDNSYEQYF. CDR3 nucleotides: TGTGCTAGCAGCCCCGACAACTCCTACGAGCAGTACTTC.

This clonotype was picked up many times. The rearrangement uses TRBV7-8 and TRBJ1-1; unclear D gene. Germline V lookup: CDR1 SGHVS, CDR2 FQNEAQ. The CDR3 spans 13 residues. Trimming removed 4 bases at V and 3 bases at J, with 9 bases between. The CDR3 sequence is CASSSPPDTEAFF. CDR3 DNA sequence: TGTGCCAGCAGCTCTCCACCCGACACTGAAGCTTTCTTT.

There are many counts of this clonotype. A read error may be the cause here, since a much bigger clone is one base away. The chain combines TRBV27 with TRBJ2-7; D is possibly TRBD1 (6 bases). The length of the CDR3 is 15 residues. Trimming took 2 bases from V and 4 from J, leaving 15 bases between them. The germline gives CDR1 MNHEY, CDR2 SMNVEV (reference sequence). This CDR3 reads CASSLTGPGAYEQYF. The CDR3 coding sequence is TGTGCCAGCAGTTTAACCGGGCCAGGGGCTTACGAGCAGTACTTC.

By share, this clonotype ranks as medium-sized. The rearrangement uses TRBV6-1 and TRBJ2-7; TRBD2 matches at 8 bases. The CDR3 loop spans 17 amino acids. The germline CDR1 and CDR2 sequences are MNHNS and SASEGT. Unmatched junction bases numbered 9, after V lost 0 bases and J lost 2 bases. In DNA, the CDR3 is TGTGCCAGCAGTGAAGCGCTTCAGCGGGGGCTTACCTACGAGCAGTACTTC. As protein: CASSEALQRGLTYEQYF.

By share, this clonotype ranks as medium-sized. The CDR3 sequence is CSVVDSSGYTF. For the CDR3, the DNA is TGCAGCGTTGTGGACAGTAGTGGCTACACCTTC. V gene TRBV29-1 combines with J gene TRBJ1-2; D might be TRBD1 (6 bases). The CDR3 spans 11 residues. V dropped 4 bases and J dropped 7 bases, with 10 bases sitting between them. Germline CDR1 reads SQVTM; CDR2 reads ANQGSEA.

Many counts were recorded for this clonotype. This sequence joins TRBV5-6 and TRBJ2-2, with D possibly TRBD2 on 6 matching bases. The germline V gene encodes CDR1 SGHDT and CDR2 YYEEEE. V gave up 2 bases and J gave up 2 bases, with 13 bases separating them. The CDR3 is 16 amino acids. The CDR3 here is CASSFAGRINTGELFF. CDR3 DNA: TGTGCCAGCAGCTTCGCGGGGCGAATAAACACCGGGGAGCTGTTTTTT.

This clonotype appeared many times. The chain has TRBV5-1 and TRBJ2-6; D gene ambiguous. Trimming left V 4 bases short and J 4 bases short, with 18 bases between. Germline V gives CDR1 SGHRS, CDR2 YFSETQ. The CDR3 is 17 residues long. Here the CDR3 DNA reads TGCGCCAGCAGCGTGACGGTCCCCCAGAGCGGGGCCAACGTCCTGACTTTC. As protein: CASSVTVPQSGANVLTF.

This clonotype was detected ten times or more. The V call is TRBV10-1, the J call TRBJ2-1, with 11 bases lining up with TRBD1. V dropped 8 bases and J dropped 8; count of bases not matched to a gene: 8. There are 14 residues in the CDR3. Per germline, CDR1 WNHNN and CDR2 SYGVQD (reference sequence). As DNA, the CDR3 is TGCGCCAGCGGACAGGGGGCGAATATCGATGAGCAGTTCTTC. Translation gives CASGQGANIDEQFF.

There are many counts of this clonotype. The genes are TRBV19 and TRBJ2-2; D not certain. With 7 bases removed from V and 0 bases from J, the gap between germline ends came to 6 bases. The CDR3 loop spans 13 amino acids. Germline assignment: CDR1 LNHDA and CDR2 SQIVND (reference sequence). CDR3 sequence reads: CASTDTNTGELFF. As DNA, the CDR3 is TGTGCCAGTACCGATACGAACACCGGGGAGCTGTTTTTT.

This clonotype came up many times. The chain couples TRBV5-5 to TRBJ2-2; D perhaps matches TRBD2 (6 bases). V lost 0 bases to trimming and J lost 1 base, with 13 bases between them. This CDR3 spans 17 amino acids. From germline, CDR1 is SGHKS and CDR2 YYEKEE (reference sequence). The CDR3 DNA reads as TGTGCCAGCAGCTTGGGGGACTCCAAGTTGAACACCGGGGAGCTGTTTTTT. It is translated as CASSLGDSKLNTGELFF.

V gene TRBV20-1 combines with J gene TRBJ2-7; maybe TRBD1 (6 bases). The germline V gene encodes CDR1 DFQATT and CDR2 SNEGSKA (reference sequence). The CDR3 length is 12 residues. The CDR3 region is CREHGDTHEQYF. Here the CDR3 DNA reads TGCAGGGAGCACGGGGACACCCACGAGCAGTACTTC.

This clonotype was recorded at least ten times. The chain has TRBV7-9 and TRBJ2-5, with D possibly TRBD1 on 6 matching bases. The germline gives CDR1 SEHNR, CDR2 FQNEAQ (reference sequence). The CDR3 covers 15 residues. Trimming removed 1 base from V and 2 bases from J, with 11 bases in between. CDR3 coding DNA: TGTGCCAGCAGCTTAGTGGGGGCCGCTCAAGAGACCCAGTACTTC. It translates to CASSLVGAAQETQYF.

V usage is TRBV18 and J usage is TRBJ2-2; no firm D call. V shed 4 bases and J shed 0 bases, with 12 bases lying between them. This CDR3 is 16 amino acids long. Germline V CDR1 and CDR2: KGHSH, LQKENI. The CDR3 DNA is TGTGCCAGCTCACTCGACCAACTTACGAACACCGGGGAGCTGTTTTTT. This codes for CASSLDQLTNTGELFF.

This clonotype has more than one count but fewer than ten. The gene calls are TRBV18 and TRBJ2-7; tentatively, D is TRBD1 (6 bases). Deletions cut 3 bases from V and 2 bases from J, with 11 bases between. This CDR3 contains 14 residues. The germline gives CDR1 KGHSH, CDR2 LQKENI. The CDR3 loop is CASSPSGETYEQYF. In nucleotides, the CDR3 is TGTGCCAGCTCACCGTCAGGGGAAACCTACGAGCAGTACTTC. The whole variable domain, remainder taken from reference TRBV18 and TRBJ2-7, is NAGVMQNPRHLVRRRGQEARLRCSPMKGHSHVYWYRQLPEEGLKFMVYLQKENIIDESGMPKERFSAEFPKEGPSILRIQQVVRGDSAAYFCASSPSGETYEQYFGPGTRLTVT.

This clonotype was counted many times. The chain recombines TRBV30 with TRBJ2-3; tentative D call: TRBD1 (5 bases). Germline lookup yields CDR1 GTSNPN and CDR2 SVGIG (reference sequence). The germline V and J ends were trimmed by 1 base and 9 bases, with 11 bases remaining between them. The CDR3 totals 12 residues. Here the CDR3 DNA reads TGTGCCTGGAGTGCAGAGTCAGGGACGCAGTATTTT. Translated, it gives CAWSAESGTQYF.

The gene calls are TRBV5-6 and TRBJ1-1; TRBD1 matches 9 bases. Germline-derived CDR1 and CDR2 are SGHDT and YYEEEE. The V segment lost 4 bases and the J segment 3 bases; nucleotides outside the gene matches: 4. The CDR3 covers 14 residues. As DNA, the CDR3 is TGTGCCAGCAGCCCAGGACAGGGGTACACTGAAGCTTTCTTT. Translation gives CASSPGQGYTEAFF. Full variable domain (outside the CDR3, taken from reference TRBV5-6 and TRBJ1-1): DAGVTQSPTHLIKTRGQQVTLRCSPKSGHDTVSWYQQALGQGPQFIFQYYEEEERQRGNFPDRFSGHQFPNYSSELNVNALLLGDSALYLCASSPGQGYTEAFFGQGTRLTVV.

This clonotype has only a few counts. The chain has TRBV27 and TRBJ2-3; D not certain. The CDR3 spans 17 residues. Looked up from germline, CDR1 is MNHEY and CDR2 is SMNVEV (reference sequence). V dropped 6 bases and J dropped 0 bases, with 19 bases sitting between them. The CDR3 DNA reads TGTGCCAGCAGCCCGCGCGAGACCGTGACTAGCACAGATACGCAGTATTTT. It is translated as CASSPRETVTSTDTQYF.